One and the same sample provided the 24 T cell receptor beta chains below, sequenced in a study of blood T cells in healthy people across ages. Next came a second PCR, run for about 6 to 11 cycles, which used a sample-barcoded 5' primer along with a J-beta primer mix. One entry per CDR3 protein results from TCRdb running MiXCR on the 5' RACE reads. The repertoire holds 1,500,000 or so distinct CDR3 sequences, with approximately 59% as singletons. Sequenced: blood. Receptors were obtained from a man between 18 and 35 years old in good health.

The V gene is TRBV7-9, the J gene TRBJ2-1; the D gene is possibly TRBD2 (5 bases). The V gene lost 8 bases and the J gene lost 6 bases, with 11 bases spanning the gap. The CDR3 extends over 12 amino acids. Germline loops: CDR1 SEHNR, CDR2 FQNEAQ (reference sequence). Written as DNA, the CDR3 is TGTGCCAGCGGCGGGTTTGGCAATGAGCAGTTCTTC. This sequence encodes CASGGFGNEQFF.

The chain joins TRBV7-2 to TRBJ2-7, with D unclear. The CDR3 is 14 residues long. The ends were cut back, 5 bases at V and 2 bases at J, with 13 bases in the middle. Per germline, CDR1 SGHTA and CDR2 FQGNSA. In DNA, the CDR3 is TGTGCCAGCAGCCCCCAGGCAGGCCCCTACGAGCAGTACTTC. Encoded protein: CASSPQAGPYEQYF.

The genes are TRBV4-1 and TRBJ1-1; the D is unclear. Germline CDR1 reads MGHRA; CDR2 reads YSYEKL. The CDR3 is 14 residues long. V lost 7 bases, J lost 11 bases, and 23 bases lay in between. Here the CDR3 reads CASTSEWQSEWAFF. CDR3 bases: TGCGCCAGCACCAGCGAGTGGCAGTCGGAGTGGGCTTTCTTT.

The genes are TRBV13 and TRBJ2-1, with a weak D call TRBD2 (5 bases). The CDR3 extends over 16 amino acids. V gave up 5 bases and J gave up 7 bases, with 21 bases separating them. Germline V gives CDR1 PRHDT, CDR2 FYEKMQ (reference sequence). The CDR3 bases are TGTGCCAGCAGCCCCCCGGTAGACACGGACTTTAATGAGCAGTTCTTC. Protein sequence: CASSPPVDTDFNEQFF. Together with reference TRBV13 and TRBJ2-1, the CDR3 gives the full variable domain: AAGVIQSPRHLIKEKRETATLKCYPIPRHDTVYWYQQGPGQDPQFLISFYEKMQSDKGSIPDRFSAQQFSDYHSELNMSSLELGDSALYFCASSPPVDTDFNEQFFGPGTRLTVL.

The chain recombines TRBV10-3 with TRBJ2-1, with a tentative D call TRBD1 (6 bases). CDR3 length: 16 residues. Germline V gene lookup returns CDR1 ENHRY and CDR2 SYGVKD. V gave up 6 bases and J gave up 1 base, with 16 bases separating them. CDR3 in amino acids: CAIRQPDSRSYNEQFF. The CDR3 DNA sequence: TGTGCCATCAGGCAACCGGACAGTCGATCCTACAATGAGCAGTTCTTC.

The chain is built from TRBV10-3 and TRBJ2-1; 16 bases are a match to TRBD2. The CDR3 consists of 18 residues. V was pared by 4 bases and J by 2 bases, with 5 bases of the junction left unmatched. Germline values: CDR1 ENHRY, CDR2 SYGVKD. The CDR3 sequence: CAISGAGTSGRAYNEQFF. Here the CDR3 DNA reads TGTGCCATCAGTGGGGCCGGGACTAGCGGGAGGGCCTACAATGAGCAGTTCTTC.

This clonotype was seen once. This rearrangement joins TRBV7-8 to TRBJ2-5; D unclear. The better agreement between TRBJ2-7 and the DNA end casts doubt on the J call. Germline CDR1 reads SGHVS; CDR2 reads FQNEAQ. The CDR3 is made up of 14 amino acids. The CDR3 DNA follows: TGTGCCAGCAGCTTAGTACTATCCGTCGACGAGCAGTACTTC. Protein: CASSLVLSVDEQYF.

This clonotype was seen a few times. The V gene is TRBV2, the J gene TRBJ2-7; D uncertain. Germline V gene sequence: CDR1 SNHLY, CDR2 FYNNEI. The V gene lost 1 base and the J gene lost 6 bases, with 13 bases spanning the gap. The CDR3 has 14 amino acids. The CDR3 DNA reads TGTGCCAGCAGTGAAGGTGGGCAGGAGCTCGAGCAGTACTTC. The encoded protein is CASSEGGQELEQYF.

The rearrangement joins TRBV7-2 to TRBJ2-1, with D unclear. This CDR3 has 13 amino acids. Looked up from germline, CDR1 is SGHTA and CDR2 is FQGNSA. The germline V and J ends were trimmed by 1 base and 9 bases, with 10 bases remaining between them. The CDR3 protein is CASSLESLIEQFF. CDR3 DNA: TGTGCCAGCAGCTTAGAATCCTTAATTGAGCAGTTCTTC.

V and J are TRBV10-3 and TRBJ1-1, with D unclear. Germline CDR1 reads ENHRY; CDR2 reads SYGVKD. This CDR3 comprises 16 residues. Trimming removed 0 bases at V and 0 bases at J, with 11 bases between. The CDR3 nucleotides read TGTGCCATCAGTGAGTCGCTCGGAGGACTGAACACTGAAGCTTTCTTT. Amino acids: CAISESLGGLNTEAFF.

J is TRBJ2-7 and V is TRBV6-5; tentatively, D is TRBD2 (6 bases). The length of the CDR3 is 13 residues. With 7 bases removed from V and 0 bases from J, the gap between germline ends came to 10 bases. Germline V CDR1 and CDR2: MNHEY, SVGAGI. The chain's CDR3 is CASTGAGSYEQYF. The DNA for the CDR3 is TGTGCCAGCACAGGAGCGGGCTCCTACGAGCAGTACTTC.

The V and J genes are TRBV6-6 and TRBJ1-5; D is ambiguous. This CDR3 has 13 residues. Trimming stripped 2 bases from V and 4 bases from J, with 6 bases between. CDR1 is MNHNY, CDR2 SVGAGI, per germline (reference sequence). The CDR3 nucleotides read TGTGCCAGCAGTTACAAAGATAATCAGCCCCAGCATTTT. Its translation: CASSYKDNQPQHF.

The chain recombines TRBV29-1 with TRBJ2-7; 7 nucleotides agree with TRBD2. The ends lost 4 bases at V and 6 bases at J; junction bases unmatched: 9. From germline, CDR1 is SQVTM and CDR2 ANQGSEA. This CDR3 has 13 amino acids. Here the CDR3 DNA reads TGCAGCGTTGGGACGAGCGGGATGACCGAGCAGTACTTC. It yields the protein CSVGTSGMTEQYF.

The chain recombines TRBV30 with TRBJ2-2; D possibly corresponds to TRBD1 (6 bases). Germline CDR1 is GTSNPN and CDR2 is SVGIG (reference sequence). CDR3 size: 11 residues. V was pared by 8 bases and J by 7 bases, with 11 bases between. This chain's CDR3 is CAGYRDGELFF. DNA of the CDR3: TGTGCCGGGTACAGGGACGGGGAGCTGTTTTTT.

V is TRBV7-9 and J is TRBJ2-2; D gene uncertain. Trimming left V 5 bases short and J 2 bases short, with 9 bases between. CDR3 size: 14 residues. Germline loops: CDR1 SEHNR, CDR2 FQNEAQ (reference sequence). The CDR3 bases are TGTGCCAGCAGCATCACGAGTAACACCGGGGAGCTGTTTTTT. This gives the protein CASSITSNTGELFF.

This clonotype was seen a few times. The V gene is TRBV27, the J gene TRBJ2-5; 7 bases align to TRBD2. Germline V CDR1 and CDR2: MNHEY, SMNVEV (reference sequence). J lost 2 bases, V lost 8 bases, and 2 bases had no gene match. The CDR3 is 12 residues long. In nucleotides, the CDR3 is TGTGCCAGCGGGGGGGGGCAAGAGACCCAGTACTTC. It encodes CASGGGQETQYF.

The chain combines TRBV7-2 with TRBJ2-1; the match to TRBD1 covers 12 bases. Germline V gives CDR1 SGHTA, CDR2 FQGNSA. This CDR3 has 19 amino acids. The J segment lost 2 bases and the V segment lost 2 bases, leaving 10 bases of the junction unmatched. The CDR3 loop is CASSLSLWGTGGPYNEQFF. The DNA for the CDR3 is TGTGCCAGCAGCTTATCTCTTTGGGGGACAGGGGGCCCCTACAATGAGCAGTTCTTC. Variable domain in full (rest from reference TRBV7-2 and TRBJ2-1): GAGVSQSPSNKVTEKGKDVELRCDPISGHTALYWYRQSLGQGLEFLIYFQGNSAPDKSGLPSDRFSAERTGGSVSTLTIQRTQQEDSAVYLCASSLSLWGTGGPYNEQFFGPGTRLTVL.

The chain uses TRBV7-2 and TRBJ2-1, with TRBD1 identical over 11 bases. Germline CDR1 reads SGHTA; CDR2 reads FQGNSA. CDR3 length equals 16 residues. J gave up 8 bases and V 3 bases, and 9 bases lay outside the gene matches. The CDR3 sequence: CASSLAGTGGGYEQFF. As DNA, the CDR3 is TGTGCCAGCAGCTTGGCCGGGACAGGGGGTGGGTATGAGCAGTTCTTC.

This chain connects TRBV6-5 to TRBJ1-1; no firm D call. The V end lost 2 bases, the J end lost 0 bases, and 7 bases lay between the germline ends. CDR1 is MNHEY, CDR2 SVGAGI, per germline. The CDR3 is 14 amino acids. Here the CDR3 reads CASSYGRMNTEAFF. The CDR3 nucleotides read TGTGCCAGCAGTTACGGCAGGATGAACACTGAAGCTTTCTTT.

The rearrangement links TRBV10-3 to TRBJ1-4; D is possibly TRBD1 (5 bases). The CDR3 runs to 16 residues. V dropped 0 bases and J dropped 7 bases, with 15 bases sitting between them. The germline CDR1 and CDR2 sequences are ENHRY and SYGVKD. The CDR3 DNA reads as TGTGCCATCAGTGAGTCGTCGCTAGGGGAGGGTGAAAAACTGTTTTTT. This encodes CAISESSLGEGEKLFF.

The CDR3 is CASTNSSNEQFF. CDR3 sequence (DNA): TGTGCCAGCACCAACTCATCAAATGAGCAGTTCTTC. The chain is built from TRBV6-6 and TRBJ2-1; D ambiguous. The germline V gene encodes CDR1 MNHNY and CDR2 SVGAGI (reference sequence). The CDR3 has 12 amino acids. Trimming cost V 7 bases and J 7 bases, with 11 bases left between them.

In its sample, this clonotype was seen a few times. The chain carries TRBV20-1 and TRBJ2-7; TRBD2 matches 11 bases. This CDR3 is built from 14 residues. CDR1 and CDR2 (germline): DFQATT, SNEGSKA (reference sequence). V shed 5 bases, J shed 5 bases, and the junction held 8 bases outside the gene matches. As DNA, the CDR3 is TGCAGTGCTTCAGAACTAGCGGGAGTCGACGAGCAGTACTTC. The encoded protein is CSASELAGVDEQYF.

This clonotype was seen just once. The chain uses TRBV7-2 and TRBJ2-4; 10 bases align to TRBD1. The CDR3 is 16 amino acids. CDR1 is SGHTA, CDR2 FQGNSA, per germline. The trim removed 5 bases at V and 0 bases at J, leaving 4 bases unmatched. CDR3: CASSEDRGLAKNIQYF. The CDR3 bases are TGTGCCAGCAGCGAAGACAGGGGGCTAGCCAAAAACATTCAGTACTTC. The full variable domain, its missing parts supplied by reference TRBV7-2 and TRBJ2-4, is GAGVSQSPSNKVTEKGKDVELRCDPISGHTALYWYRQSLGQGLEFLIYFQGNSAPDKSGLPSDRFSAERTGGSVSTLTIQRTQQEDSAVYLCASSEDRGLAKNIQYFGAGTRLSVL.

The chain recombines TRBV6-6 with TRBJ2-7; 8 bases map to TRBD1. The CDR3 has 14 residues. The V and J ends lost 5 bases and 5 bases, in that order; junction bases with no gene match: 8. Looked up from germline, CDR1 is MNHNY and CDR2 is SVGAGI (reference sequence). The CDR3 region has the DNA TGTGCCAGCAGTGGACCAGGGGGCGGCCACGAGCAGTACTTC. Encoded protein: CASSGPGGGHEQYF.